This record concerns one T cell receptor beta chain sequence. Its specificity is not known. The donors formed part of the approximately 120-subject validation cohort, distinct from the roughly 730-subject first cohort. This sample is part of a study of cytomegalovirus exposure and HLA in healthy donors. Deletions cut 7 bases from V and 3 bases from J, with 12 bases between. The CDR3 spans 13 residues. CDR1 and CDR2 (germline): MNHNS, SASEGT. General study points: Reportedly, diagnosis of cytomegalovirus status by the classifier showed high specificity and sensitivity. Among the CMV-associated chains, a few were confirmed in vitro as specific for CMV antigens. Cytomegalovirus-associated TCR beta chains were listed, numbering more than 150.

Clones were sequenced by immunoSEQ multiplex PCR, and TCRdb holds only the in-frame ones, with some missing. The table shows approximately 110,000 clones, with around 94% occurring only once. This sequence joins TRBV6-1 and TRBJ1-2; D not certain. Sequenced material: PBMCs. This receptor was taken from a young woman in good health and CMV-seronegative. The chain's CDR3 is CASNRRGDYGYTF. The CDR3 DNA is TGTGCCAGCAATAGACGAGGTGACTATGGCTACACCTTC.